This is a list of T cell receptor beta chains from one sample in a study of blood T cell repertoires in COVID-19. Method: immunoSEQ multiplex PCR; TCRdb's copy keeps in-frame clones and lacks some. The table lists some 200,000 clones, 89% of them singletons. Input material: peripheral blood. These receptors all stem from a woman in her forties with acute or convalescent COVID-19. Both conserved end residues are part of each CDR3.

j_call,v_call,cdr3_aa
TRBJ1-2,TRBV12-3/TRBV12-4,CASSRQGNGYTF
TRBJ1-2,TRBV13,CASSFRAYGYTF
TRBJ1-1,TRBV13,CASSSTGNTEAFF
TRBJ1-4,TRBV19,CASRQTGDSEKLFF
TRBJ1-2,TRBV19,CASSGDIYGYTF
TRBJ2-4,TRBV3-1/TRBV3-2,CASSLTGLAGGLIRNIQYF
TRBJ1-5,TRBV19,CASKGQGNQPQHF
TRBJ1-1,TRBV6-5,CASTRQGAGNTEAFF
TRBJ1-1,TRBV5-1,CASSPSRAGTEAFF
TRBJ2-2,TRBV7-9,CASSLGGGANTGELFF
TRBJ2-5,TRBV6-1,CASSEALGRNQGTQYF
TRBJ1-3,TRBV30,CAWNAGGSGNTIYF
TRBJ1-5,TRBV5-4,CASSRQGARQPQHF
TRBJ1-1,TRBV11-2,CASSGGQGYTEAFF
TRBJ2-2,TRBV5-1,CASSLTRAGTGELFF
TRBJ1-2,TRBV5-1,CASSLQTGQPLYGYTF
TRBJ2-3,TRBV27,CASSTGVTQYF
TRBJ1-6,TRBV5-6,CASGPEFGNSPLHF
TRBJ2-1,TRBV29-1,CSVEDLGEQGAYNEQFF
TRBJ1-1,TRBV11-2,CASSTGTESTEAFF
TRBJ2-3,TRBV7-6,CASSVTGDTQYF
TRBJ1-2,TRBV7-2,CASSLTGIYGYTF
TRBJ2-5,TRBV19,CASSGLAGERTQYF
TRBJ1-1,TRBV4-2,CASSQLDRGKNTEAFF
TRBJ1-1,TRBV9,CASSVDPHEGVVPEAFF
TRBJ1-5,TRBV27,CASSPQGAGQPQHF
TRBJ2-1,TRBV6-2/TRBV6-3,CASSRSGGVYNEQFF
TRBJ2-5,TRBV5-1,CASSLAFGRQETQYF
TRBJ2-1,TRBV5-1,CASSGRQASYNEQFF
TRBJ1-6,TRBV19,CASSMGQDNSPLHF
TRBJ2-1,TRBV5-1,CASSSGTQSSYNEQFF
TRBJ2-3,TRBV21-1,CASNEGGAGNPTDTQYF
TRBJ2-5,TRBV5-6,CASSLRVGGRHETQYF
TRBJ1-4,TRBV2,CASRWTLEGGEKLFF
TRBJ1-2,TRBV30,CAWSPTPTGGRSGYTF
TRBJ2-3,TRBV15,CATNGVQSTDTQYF
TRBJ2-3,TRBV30,CAWSADRAMGTDTQYF
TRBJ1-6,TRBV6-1,CASSEASGDNSPLHF
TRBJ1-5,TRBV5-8,CASSSVGVFYSNQPQHF
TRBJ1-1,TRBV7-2,CASSPLRGALLAFF
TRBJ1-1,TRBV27,CASSHPGTGIAEAFF
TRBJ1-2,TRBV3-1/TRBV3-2,CASSQDEGVPGGYTF
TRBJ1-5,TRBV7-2,CASSLGLEPQHF
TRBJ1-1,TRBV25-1,CASTRTGGNTEAFF
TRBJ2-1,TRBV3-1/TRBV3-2,CASSQLPGTSSYNEQFF
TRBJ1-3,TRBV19,CASSTRLASGNTIYF
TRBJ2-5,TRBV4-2,CASSPRAVGLASGGETQYF